The 17 T cell receptor beta chains presented below share a single source sample, sequenced in a study of graft-versus-host responses after intestinal transplantation. Method: immunoSEQ multiplex PCR; TCRdb's copy keeps in-frame clones and lacks some. Found here are about 21,000 clones, approximately 46% of them singletons; the top ten hold about 1%. Sequenced here: alloreactive CD4+ T cells from a mixed lymphocyte reaction culture, sampled before intestinal transplant. This sample's subset: CFSE-low proliferating T cells sorted from approximately 6-day pre-transplant mixed lymphocyte reaction (GvH or HvG direction). These receptors came from a human patient who received an intestinal transplant.

This clone was counted a few times. This sequence joins TRBV7-3 and TRBJ1-1; the D gene is possibly TRBD1 (5 bases). CDR3 size: 13 residues. V was shortened by 0 bases and J by 10 bases, with 12 bases between the two germline ends. Germline V lookup: CDR1 SGHTA, CDR2 FQGTGA. CDR3 sequence: CASSLTFAGGAFF. The DNA for the CDR3 is TGTGCCAGCAGCTTAACATTTGCGGGGGGAGCTTTCTTT. Based on the CDR3 plus reference TRBV7-3 and TRBJ1-1, the full variable domain is GAGVSQTPSNKVTEKGKYVELRCDPISGHTALYWYRQSLGQGPEFLIYFQGTGAADDSGLPNDRFFAVRPEGSVSTLKIQRTERGDSAVYLCASSLTFAGGAFFGQGTRLTVV.

The V and J genes are TRBV5-1 and TRBJ2-1; 7 bases align to TRBD1. The CDR3 is made up of 15 amino acids. J lost 3 bases, V lost 4 bases, and 7 bases had no gene match. Germline lookup yields CDR1 SGHRS and CDR2 YFSETQ. The CDR3 region is CASSLQGTNYNEQFF. As DNA, the CDR3 is TGCGCCAGCAGCCTACAGGGGACGAACTACAATGAGCAGTTCTTC.

This clone was picked up one time. The chain is built from TRBV6-5 and TRBJ2-7; maybe TRBD1 (6 bases). Per the germline V gene, CDR1 is MNHEY and CDR2 is SVGAGI. The V and J ends lost 4 bases and 6 bases respectively, with 16 bases between them. The CDR3 totals 14 residues. For the CDR3, the DNA is TGTGCCAGCAGTTTCCGCATCAGGGGTTCCGAGCAGTACTTC. This encodes CASSFRIRGSEQYF.

The chain carries TRBV19 and TRBJ1-1; 7 bases agree with TRBD1. Trimming at V came to 3 bases and at J to 4 bases, leaving 8 bases not matched to a gene. Germline-derived CDR1 and CDR2 are LNHDA and SQIVND (reference sequence). The CDR3 is 15 residues long. The CDR3 DNA follows: TGTGCCAGTAGTATCTTTTTTCAGGGGGGCACTGAAGCTTTCTTT. Amino acids: CASSIFFQGGTEAFF.

V usage is TRBV6-5 and J usage is TRBJ2-7; TRBD1 is a possible D gene (5 bases). CDR3 length: 15 amino acids. V was trimmed by 0 bases and J by 3 bases, leaving 12 bases between them. Germline V CDR1 and CDR2: MNHEY, SVGAGI. CDR3 in DNA: TGTGCCAGCAGTTACTCGTCCGTGACAGTCTACGAGCAGTACTTC. Its translation is CASSYSSVTVYEQYF.

The J gene is TRBJ2-3, the V gene TRBV15; 9 nucleotides match TRBD2. CDR1 is LNHNV and CDR2 is YYDKDF in the germline V gene (reference sequence). Trimming at V came to 2 bases and at J to 2 bases, leaving 5 bases not matched to a gene. CDR3 size: 16 residues. CDR3 in DNA: TGTGCCACCAGCAGACTAGCGGGGCTAAACACAGATACGCAGTATTTT. This translates into CATSRLAGLNTDTQYF.

The chain recombines TRBV28 with TRBJ2-3; a weak D match, TRBD2 (8 bases). The germline gives CDR1 MDHEN, CDR2 SYDVKM. The CDR3 consists of 15 residues. V lost 7 bases to trimming and J lost 2 bases, with 16 bases between them. This CDR3 reads CASNRGGGTTDTQYF. Written as DNA, the CDR3 is TGTGCCAGCAACAGGGGCGGGGGGACCACAGATACGCAGTATTTT. The complete variable domain, with remaining parts taken from reference TRBV28 and TRBJ2-3, reads DVKVTQSSRYLVKRTGEKVFLECVQDMDHENMFWYRQDPGLGLRLIYFSYDVKMKEKGDIPEGYSVSREKKERFSLILESASTNQTSMYLCASNRGGGTTDTQYFGPGTRLTVL.

This rearrangement joins TRBV27 to TRBJ1-4; a weak D match, TRBD1 (5 bases). The CDR3 is 17 amino acids. V lost 2 bases, J lost 0 bases, and 13 bases lay in between. CDR1 is MNHEY, CDR2 SMNVEV, per germline (reference sequence). The CDR3 DNA reads as TGTGCCAGCAGTTTAGGGTGGGGCAGATCAACTAATGAAAAACTGTTTTTT. It yields the protein CASSLGWGRSTNEKLFF.

This chain connects TRBV9 to TRBJ2-7; D perhaps matches TRBD1 (5 bases). Germline CDR1 SGDLS, CDR2 YYNGEE. Between the trimmed V and J ends, which lost 4 bases and 0 bases, there was a span of 11 bases. The CDR3 sequence is 14 residues long. The DNA for the CDR3 is TGTGCCAGCAGCCCAGGGATTTCCTCCTACGAGCAGTACTTC. This encodes CASSPGISSYEQYF. Using reference TRBV9 and TRBJ2-7 for the parts outside the CDR3, the full variable domain is DSGVTQTPKHLITATGQRVTLRCSPRSGDLSVYWYQQSLDQGLQFLIQYYNGEERAKGNILERFSAQQFPDLHSELNLSSLELGDSALYFCASSPGISSYEQYFGPGTRLTVT.

CDR3 residues: CASSALAGGHNEQFF. CDR3 nucleotide sequence: TGTGCCAGCTCAGCCCTAGCGGGGGGGCACAATGAGCAGTTCTTC. The chain links TRBV18 to TRBJ2-1; TRBD2 matches 12 bases. The CDR3 sequence is 15 residues long. Germline V gene data show CDR1 as KGHSH and CDR2 as LQKENI. V shed 5 bases and J 5 bases; nucleotides not matched to a gene: 4.

This clone was counted between two and nine times. The genes are TRBV18 and TRBJ1-4, with TRBD1 matching 10 bases. Germline trimming cut 4 bases from V and 8 bases from J; bases unmatched to any gene: 13. The CDR3 extends over 17 amino acids. Germline V gives CDR1 KGHSH, CDR2 LQKENI. The CDR3 sequence: CASSLNSGTGAREKLFF. CDR3 nucleotides: TGTGCCAGCTCACTTAACTCCGGGACAGGGGCCAGGGAAAAACTGTTTTTT.

The table lists this clone with a few counts. This sequence joins TRBV7-9 and TRBJ1-1; D remains unclear. Per germline, CDR1 SEHNR and CDR2 FQNEAQ (reference sequence). V was shortened by 4 bases and J by 0 bases, with 9 bases between the two germline ends. This CDR3 is built from 14 residues. The CDR3 nucleotides are TGTGCCAGCAGCTATACAAACATGAACACTGAAGCTTTCTTT. This gives the protein CASSYTNMNTEAFF. The complete variable domain, with remaining parts taken from reference TRBV7-9 and TRBJ1-1, reads DTGVSQNPRHKITKRGQNVTFRCDPISEHNRLYWYRQTLGQGPEFLTYFQNEAQLEKSRLLSDRFSAERPKGSFSTLEIQRTEQGDSAMYLCASSYTNMNTEAFFGQGTRLTVV.

The chain recombines TRBV9 with TRBJ2-5; 10 nucleotides align to TRBD2. The CDR3 has 15 amino acids. The trim removed 4 bases at V and 5 bases at J, leaving 8 bases unmatched. In germline, CDR1 is SGDLS, CDR2 YYNGEE. The CDR3 sequence: CASSLSGGASETQYF. CDR3 bases: TGTGCCAGCAGCCTAAGCGGGGGGGCCTCCGAGACCCAGTACTTC. The whole variable domain, filled in from reference TRBV9 and TRBJ2-5, reads DSGVTQTPKHLITATGQRVTLRCSPRSGDLSVYWYQQSLDQGLQFLIQYYNGEERAKGNILERFSAQQFPDLHSELNLSSLELGDSALYFCASSLSGGASETQYFGPGTRLLVL.

This clone turned up a few times. The CDR3 is CASSFRQLQETQYF. Written as DNA, the CDR3 is TGTGCCAGCAGCTTCAGACAGCTCCAAGAGACCCAGTACTTC. This chain connects TRBV7-8 to TRBJ2-5, with D possibly being TRBD1 (5 bases). Germline assignment: CDR1 SGHVS and CDR2 FQNEAQ. Trimming stripped 3 bases from V and 1 base from J, with 9 bases between. This CDR3 has 14 amino acids.

The chain uses TRBV10-3 and TRBJ2-3; 8 bases map to TRBD2. This CDR3 region has 15 residues. The germline CDR1 and CDR2 sequences are ENHRY and SYGVKD. The ends lost 6 bases at V and 5 bases at J; junction bases unmatched: 10. CDR3 sequence: CAISPLAGGGDTQYF. Written as DNA, the CDR3 is TGTGCCATCAGCCCCCTGGCGGGGGGCGGAGATACGCAGTATTTT.

V and J are TRBV5-4 and TRBJ1-1; weak D call: TRBD1 (5 bases). Germline CDR1 and CDR2: SGHNT and YYREEE (reference sequence). V shed 1 base and J shed 7 bases, with 11 bases lying between them. There are 13 residues in the CDR3. CDR3 nucleotides: TGTGCCAGCAGCTTGACGGGGGGGATTGAAGCTTTCTTT. Protein: CASSLTGGIEAFF. Full variable domain (rest looked up from reference TRBV5-4 and TRBJ1-1): ETGVTQSPTHLIKTRGQQVTLRCSSQSGHNTVSWYQQALGQGPQFIFQYYREEENGRGNFPPRFSGLQFPNYSSELNVNALELDDSALYLCASSLTGGIEAFFGQGTRLTVV.

This rearrangement joins TRBV6-1 to TRBJ1-2; 7 bases fit TRBD1. The CDR3 contains 15 residues. V lost 6 bases to trimming and J lost 4 bases; unmatched junction nucleotides: 11. Germline CDR1 reads MNHNS; CDR2 reads SASEGT. Here the CDR3 reads CASRRVSGGTYGYTF. For the CDR3, the DNA is TGTGCCAGCAGACGGGTCTCAGGGGGAACCTATGGCTACACCTTC.